This T cell receptor (beta chain) was identified in a study of T cells in Graves' hyperthyroidism and ophthalmopathy. CDR3 length: 16 amino acids. After removal of 4 bases from V and 2 bases from J, the junction contained 4 bases not matched to a gene. CDR1 and CDR2 (germline): SGHTS, YDEGEE. There were TCR beta CDR3 regions amplified from RNA transcripts. With the HTBI primer set, the TCR CDR3 went through a first round of RT-PCR. MiXCR was run by TCRdb on the multiplex PCR reads, yielding one entry per CDR3 protein. The sample shows about 52,000 distinct CDR3 sequences, about half of them seen only once. This clonotype has ten or more counts.

The sample consisted of blood. The chain links TRBV5-8 to TRBJ2-1; 12 bases align to TRBD2. The clonotype was recovered from a woman aged 45-60 years with Graves' ophthalmopathy. CDR3 amino acids: CASSVWTSGTYNEQFF. In DNA form, the CDR3 reads TGTGCCAGCAGCGTATGGACTAGCGGGACCTACAATGAGCAGTTCTTC.